This entry lists 7 T cell receptor beta chains sequenced from one sample in a study of blood T cells in healthy people across ages. Next came a second PCR, run for about 7 to 12 cycles, which used a sample-barcoded 5' primer along with a J-beta primer mix. Each CDR3 protein is one row after TCRdb ran MiXCR on the 5' RACE reads. This table has a few hundred thousand distinct CDR3 sequences, about 52% appearing once. The sequenced material came from blood. The receptors come from a man aged 55 to 70 in good health.

The J gene is TRBJ2-7, the V gene TRBV9, with TRBD2 matching 12 bases. Germline assignment: CDR1 SGDLS and CDR2 YYNGEE. With 0 bases clipped from V and 4 bases from J, the junction kept 2 bases outside the gene matches. The CDR3 is 15 amino acids. DNA of the CDR3: TGTGCCAGCAGCGTAGGGACTAGCGGGGTGTACGAGCAGTACTTC. This encodes CASSVGTSGVYEQYF.

The genes are TRBV20-1 and TRBJ2-5; D is unclear. The J call is in doubt because the DNA end fits TRBJ2-7 better. CDR1 DFQATT and CDR2 SNEGSKA come from the germline V gene (reference sequence). CDR3 length: 12 residues. The CDR3 DNA reads TGCAGTGCCCCCTCCCCCGGCAACGAGCAGTACTTC. As protein: CSAPSPGNEQYF.

The table lists this clonotype with a few counts. This rearrangement joins TRBV7-2 to TRBJ2-5; a weak D match, TRBD2 (7 bases). Trimming shortened V by 3 bases and J by 11 bases, and 16 bases separated the two germline ends. The CDR3 sequence is 13 residues long. Germline V gives CDR1 SGHTA, CDR2 FQGNSA. CDR3 sequence (DNA): TGTGCCAGCAGCTTTGGGGGCGCGGGAGAGCAGTACTTC. This encodes CASSFGGAGEQYF.

Details on this clonotype: At one end, the junction sequence differs from germline, possibly due to a read error. The chain employs TRBV7-2 and TRBJ2-7; weak D call: TRBD2 (5 bases). The tail of the sequence fits TRBJ2-5 better, so the J call may be wrong. CDR1 SGHTA and CDR2 FQGNSA come from the germline V gene. The CDR3 is 12 residues long. CDR3 sequence (DNA): TGTGCCAGCAACTTAGGGAGAGAGACCCAGTACTTC. Protein product: CASNLGRETQYF.

V and J are TRBV20-1 and TRBJ1-1, with 9 positions matching TRBD1. Germline CDR1 DFQATT, CDR2 SNEGSKA (reference sequence). The V and J ends lost 7 bases and 5 bases, in that order; junction bases with no gene match: 17. This CDR3 contains 16 residues. The CDR3 DNA follows: TGCAGTGGCAGACAACAGGGGGCGCGGGGTGGGACTGAAGCTTTCTTT. Translating it yields CSGRQQGARGGTEAFF.

The V gene is TRBV20-1, the J gene TRBJ2-5; 7 positions match TRBD2. The germline CDR1 and CDR2 sequences are DFQATT and SNEGSKA (reference sequence). V lost 5 bases, J lost 5 bases, and 8 bases stayed unmatched. This CDR3 comprises 13 residues. In DNA form, the CDR3 reads TGCAGTGCTCCACTAGCGCCACAGGAGACCCAGTACTTC. It encodes CSAPLAPQETQYF.

This clonotype came up many times. V gene TRBV7-9 combines with J gene TRBJ1-1; D gene unclear. Germline-derived CDR1 and CDR2 are SEHNR and FQNEAQ (reference sequence). The V end lost 5 bases, the J end lost 6 bases, and 16 bases lay between the germline ends. The CDR3 covers 14 residues. Written as DNA, the CDR3 is TGTGCCAGCAGCCGCGGAAGGGATGAGGCTGAAGCTTTCTTT. Residues: CASSRGRDEAEAFF.